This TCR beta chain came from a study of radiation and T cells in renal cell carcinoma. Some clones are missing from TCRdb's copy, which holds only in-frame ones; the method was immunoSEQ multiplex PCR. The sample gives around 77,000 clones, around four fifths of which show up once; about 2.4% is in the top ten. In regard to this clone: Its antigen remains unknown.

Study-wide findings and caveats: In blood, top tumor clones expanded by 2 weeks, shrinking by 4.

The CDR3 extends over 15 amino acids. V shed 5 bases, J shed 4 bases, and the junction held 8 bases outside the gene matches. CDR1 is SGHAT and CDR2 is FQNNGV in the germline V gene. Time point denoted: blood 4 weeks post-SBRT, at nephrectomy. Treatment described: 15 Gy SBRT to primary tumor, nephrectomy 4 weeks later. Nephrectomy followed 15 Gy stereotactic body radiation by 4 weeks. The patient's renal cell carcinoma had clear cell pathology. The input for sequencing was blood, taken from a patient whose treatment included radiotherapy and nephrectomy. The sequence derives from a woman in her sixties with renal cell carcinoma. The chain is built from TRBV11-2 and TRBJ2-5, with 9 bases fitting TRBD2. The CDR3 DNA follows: TGTGCCAGCAGCGCCGGGACTAGCTTTACAGAGACCCAGTACTTC. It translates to CASSAGTSFTETQYF.